These T cell receptor beta chains were read from a single sample in a study of CD8 T cells in ankylosing spondylitis. MiXCR was run by TCRdb on the 5' RACE reads, yielding one entry per CDR3 protein. In the table there are roughly 280,000 distinct CDR3 sequences, around 18% of which are singletons. Material: blood, either unsorted or a sorted T cell fraction (not recorded which). These receptors were obtained from a male donor with ankylosing spondylitis or in good health (not recorded which). Each CDR3 is given with its conserved first and last residue. The D gene is left open where the match is weak. Size is stated for part of the rows, as once, few or many counts, or as a class when the clone is expanded.

j_call d_call v_call clone_size cdr3_nt cdr3_aa
TRBJ2-3 TRBD1 TRBV5-1 many TGCGCCAGCAGAGGGACAGAACTTCCCACAGATACGCAGTATTTT CASRGTELPTDTQYF
TRBJ2-3 TRBD2 TRBV5-1 few TGCGCCAGCAGCCATAGGACTAGCGGGGTTTTCTGTACAGATACGCAGTATTTT CASSHRTSGVFCTDTQYF
TRBJ2-5 TRBD2 TRBV20-1 NA TGCAGTGCTAGCGTCGGACTAGCAGAACAAGAGACCCAGTACTTC CSASVGLAEQETQYF
TRBJ2-1 NA TRBV20-1 few TGCAGTGCTAGAGAAGGGGGAGGGGATGAGCAGTTCTTC CSAREGGGDEQFF
TRBJ2-3 NA TRBV20-1 few TGCAGTGCTAGGGGAGCCGCCCGGGGCACAGATACGCAGTATTTT CSARGAARGTDTQYF
TRBJ1-2 TRBD1 TRBV15 NA TGTGCCACCAGGACAGGGGACTCTTGGGCTGGCTACACCTTC CATRTGDSWAGYTF
TRBJ2-2 NA TRBV27 NA TGTGCCAGCAGTCCGTACTCAGGGGCCCTTAACACCGGGGAGCTGTTTTTT CASSPYSGALNTGELFF
TRBJ2-2 NA TRBV7-8 NA TGTGCCAGCAGCCCAAGGTTGAACACCGGGGAGCTGTTTTTT CASSPRLNTGELFF
TRBJ2-1 NA TRBV27 NA TGTGCCAGCAGTTTACGGGTCCCCTACAATGAGCAGTTCTTC CASSLRVPYNEQFF
TRBJ2-5 NA TRBV20-1 many TGCAGTGCTTTAAAAGACAGGGAGGTTGGAGAGACCCAGTACTTC CSALKDREVGETQYF
TRBJ1-2 TRBD1 TRBV12-3/TRBV12-4 few TGTGCCAGCAGTTTAACGGACAGGGCCTATGGCTACACCTTC CASSLTDRAYGYTF
TRBJ1-2 NA TRBV6-4 NA TGTGCCAGCAGAAGGGACACCTCAGCTAACTATGGCTACACCTTC CASRRDTSANYGYTF